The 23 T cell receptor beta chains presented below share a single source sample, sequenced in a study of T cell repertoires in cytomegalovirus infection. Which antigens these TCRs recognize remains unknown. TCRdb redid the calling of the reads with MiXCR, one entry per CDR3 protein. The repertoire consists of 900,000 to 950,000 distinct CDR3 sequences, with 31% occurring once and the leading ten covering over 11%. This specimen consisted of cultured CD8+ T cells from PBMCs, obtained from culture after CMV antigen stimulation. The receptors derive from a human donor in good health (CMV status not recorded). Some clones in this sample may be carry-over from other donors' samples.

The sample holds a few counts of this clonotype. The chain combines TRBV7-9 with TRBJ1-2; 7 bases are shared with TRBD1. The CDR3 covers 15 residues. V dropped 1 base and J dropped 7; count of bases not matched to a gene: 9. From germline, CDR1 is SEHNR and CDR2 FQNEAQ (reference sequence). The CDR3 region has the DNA TGTGCCAGCAGCTTAGATCGGGGACAGTCCGGTGGCTACACCTTC. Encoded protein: CASSLDRGQSGGYTF.

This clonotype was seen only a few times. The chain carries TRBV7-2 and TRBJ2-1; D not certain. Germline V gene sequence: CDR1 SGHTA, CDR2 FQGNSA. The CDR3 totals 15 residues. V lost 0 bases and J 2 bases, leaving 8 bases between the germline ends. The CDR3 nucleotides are TGTGCCAGCAGCTTAGCAAGCAGCCCCTACAATGAGCAGTTCTTC. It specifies CASSLASSPYNEQFF.

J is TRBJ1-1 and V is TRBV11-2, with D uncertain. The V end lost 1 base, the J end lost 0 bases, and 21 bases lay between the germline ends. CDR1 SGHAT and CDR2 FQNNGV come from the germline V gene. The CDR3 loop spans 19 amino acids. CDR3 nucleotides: TGTGCCAGCAGCTTAGCCTTCTTCCCCGGAAACGACATGAACACTGAAGCTTTCTTT. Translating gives CASSLAFFPGNDMNTEAFF.

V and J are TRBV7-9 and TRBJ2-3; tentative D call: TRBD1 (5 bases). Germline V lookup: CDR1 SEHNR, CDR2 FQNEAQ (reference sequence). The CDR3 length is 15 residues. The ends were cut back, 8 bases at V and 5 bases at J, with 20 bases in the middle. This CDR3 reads CASSPRYSQGDTQYF. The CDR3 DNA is TGTGCCAGCTCCCCCCGTTATTCTCAGGGAGATACGCAGTATTTT. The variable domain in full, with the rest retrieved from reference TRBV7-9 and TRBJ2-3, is DTGVSQNPRHKITKRGQNVTFRCDPISEHNRLYWYRQTLGQGPEFLTYFQNEAQLEKSRLLSDRFSAERPKGSFSTLEIQRTEQGDSAMYLCASSPRYSQGDTQYFGPGTRLTVL.

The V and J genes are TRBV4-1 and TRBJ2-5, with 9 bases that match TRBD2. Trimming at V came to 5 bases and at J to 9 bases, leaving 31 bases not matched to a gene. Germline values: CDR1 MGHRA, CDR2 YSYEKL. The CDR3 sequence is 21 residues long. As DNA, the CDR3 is TGCGCCAGCAGCGGCCTGGCATCGGAGGCTAGCGGGGAACTCCACCCAGGAGCCCAGTACTTC. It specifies CASSGLASEASGELHPGAQYF.

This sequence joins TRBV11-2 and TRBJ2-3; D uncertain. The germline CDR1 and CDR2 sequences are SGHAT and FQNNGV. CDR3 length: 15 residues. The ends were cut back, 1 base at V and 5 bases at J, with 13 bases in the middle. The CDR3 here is CASSLGRQLVDTQYF. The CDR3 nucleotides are TGTGCCAGCAGCTTAGGCCGCCAGTTGGTAGATACGCAGTATTTT.

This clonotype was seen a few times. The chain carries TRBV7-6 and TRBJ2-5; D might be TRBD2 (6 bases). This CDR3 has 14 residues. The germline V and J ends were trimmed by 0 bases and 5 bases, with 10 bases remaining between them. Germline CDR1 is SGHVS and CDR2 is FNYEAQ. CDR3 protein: CASSLAEGRETQYF. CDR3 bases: TGTGCCAGCAGCTTAGCGGAGGGTAGGGAGACCCAGTACTTC.

This CDR3 is CSVEERGLGSYNEQFF. The CDR3 DNA reads TGCAGCGTTGAAGAGAGAGGATTGGGCTCCTACAATGAGCAGTTCTTC. The J gene is TRBJ2-1, the V gene TRBV29-1, with D hard to call. The V and J ends lost 0 bases and 0 bases respectively, with 12 bases between them. CDR3 length: 16 residues. Germline V lookup: CDR1 SQVTM, CDR2 ANQGSEA.

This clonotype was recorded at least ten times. Here the CDR3 reads CASSLYHLDRGPSGANVLTF. CDR3 in DNA: TGTGCCAGCAGCTTATATCACCTCGACAGGGGGCCTTCTGGGGCCAACGTCCTGACTTTC. This chain uses TRBV7-6 with TRBJ2-6, with 10 bases matching TRBD1. J lost 1 base, V lost 2 bases, and 11 bases had no gene match. The CDR3 spans 20 residues. In germline, CDR1 is SGHVS, CDR2 FNYEAQ.

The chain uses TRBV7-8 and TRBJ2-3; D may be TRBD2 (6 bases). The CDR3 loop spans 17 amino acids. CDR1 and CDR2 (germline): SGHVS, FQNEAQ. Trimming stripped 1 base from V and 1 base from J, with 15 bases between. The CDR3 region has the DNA TGTGCCAGCAGCTTAGAATGGGGAGGCGGGGGCACAGATACGCAGTATTTT. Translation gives CASSLEWGGGGTDTQYF.

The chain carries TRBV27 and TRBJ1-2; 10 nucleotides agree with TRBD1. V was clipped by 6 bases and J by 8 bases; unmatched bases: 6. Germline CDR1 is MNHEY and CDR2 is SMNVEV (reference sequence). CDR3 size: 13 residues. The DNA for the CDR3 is TGTGCCAGCAGCTGGGGACAGGGGTTGGGCTACACCTTC. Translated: CASSWGQGLGYTF.

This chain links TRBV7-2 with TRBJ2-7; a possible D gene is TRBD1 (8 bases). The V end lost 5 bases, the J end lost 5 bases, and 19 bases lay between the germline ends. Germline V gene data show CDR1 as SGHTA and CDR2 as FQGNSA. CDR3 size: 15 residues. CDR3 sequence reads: CASSKITTGGDEQYF. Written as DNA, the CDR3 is TGTGCCAGCAGCAAAATAACCACAGGGGGGGACGAGCAGTACTTC.

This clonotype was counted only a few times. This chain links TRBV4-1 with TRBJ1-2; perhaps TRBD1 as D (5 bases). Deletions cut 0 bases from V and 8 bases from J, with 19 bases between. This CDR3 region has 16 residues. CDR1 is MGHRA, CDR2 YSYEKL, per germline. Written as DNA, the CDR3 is TGCGCCAGCAGCCAAGATCCGGGGATGTATCAGGGAGGCTACACCTTC. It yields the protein CASSQDPGMYQGGYTF.

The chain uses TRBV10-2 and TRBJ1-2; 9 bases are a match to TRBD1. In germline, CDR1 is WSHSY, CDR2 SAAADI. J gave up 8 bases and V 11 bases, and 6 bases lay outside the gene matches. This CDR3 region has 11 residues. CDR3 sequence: CALGGQGGYTF. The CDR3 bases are TGCGCCCTAGGGGGACAGGGAGGCTACACCTTC.

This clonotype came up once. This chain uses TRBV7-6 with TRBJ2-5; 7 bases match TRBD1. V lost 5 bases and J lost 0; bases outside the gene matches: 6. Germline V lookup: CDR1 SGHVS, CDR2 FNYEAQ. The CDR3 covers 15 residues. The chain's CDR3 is CASSHRTGYQETQYF. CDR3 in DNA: TGTGCCAGCAGCCATCGGACAGGCTACCAAGAGACCCAGTACTTC.

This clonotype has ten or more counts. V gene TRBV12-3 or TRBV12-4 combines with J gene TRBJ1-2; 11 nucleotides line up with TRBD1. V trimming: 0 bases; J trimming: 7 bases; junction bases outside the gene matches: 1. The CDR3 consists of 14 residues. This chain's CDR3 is CASSLAGTGGGYTF. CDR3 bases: TGTGCCAGCAGTTTAGCGGGGACAGGGGGTGGCTACACCTTC.

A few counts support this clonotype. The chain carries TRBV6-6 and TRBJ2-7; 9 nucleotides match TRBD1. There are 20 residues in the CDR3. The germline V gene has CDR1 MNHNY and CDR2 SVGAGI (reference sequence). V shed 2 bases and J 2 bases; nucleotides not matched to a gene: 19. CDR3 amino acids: CASSYPARLDRGSLAYEQYV. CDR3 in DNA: TGTGCCAGCAGTTACCCCGCTCGTCTGGACAGGGGAAGTTTAGCCTACGAGCAGTACGTC.

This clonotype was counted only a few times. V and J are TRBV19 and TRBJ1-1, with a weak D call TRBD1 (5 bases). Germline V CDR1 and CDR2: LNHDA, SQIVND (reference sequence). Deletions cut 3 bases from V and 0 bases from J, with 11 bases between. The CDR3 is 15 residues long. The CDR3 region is CASSIESGMNTEAFF. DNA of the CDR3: TGTGCCAGTAGTATCGAATCAGGGATGAACACTGAAGCTTTCTTT.

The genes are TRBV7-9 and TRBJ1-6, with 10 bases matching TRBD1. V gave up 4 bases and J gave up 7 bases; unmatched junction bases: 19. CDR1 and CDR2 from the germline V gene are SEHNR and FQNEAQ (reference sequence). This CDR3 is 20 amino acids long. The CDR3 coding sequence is TGTGCCAGCAGCTCCAGCCGGGACAGGGGTAGCAGGAGAGGCAATTCACCCCTCCACTTT. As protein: CASSSSRDRGSRRGNSPLHF.

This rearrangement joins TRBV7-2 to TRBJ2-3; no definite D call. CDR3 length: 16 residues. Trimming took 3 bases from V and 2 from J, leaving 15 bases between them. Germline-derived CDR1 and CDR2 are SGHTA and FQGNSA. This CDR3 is CASSFGRFSITDTQYF. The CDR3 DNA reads TGTGCCAGCAGCTTCGGACGCTTTTCAATCACAGATACGCAGTATTTT.

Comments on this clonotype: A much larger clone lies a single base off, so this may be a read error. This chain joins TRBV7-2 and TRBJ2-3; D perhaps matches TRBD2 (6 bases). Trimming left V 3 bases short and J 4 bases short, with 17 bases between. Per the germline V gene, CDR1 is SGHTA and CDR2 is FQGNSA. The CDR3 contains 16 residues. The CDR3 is CASSFSGGASADTQYF. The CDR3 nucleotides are TGTGCCAGCAGCTTTTCCGGGGGTGCTAGCGCAGATACGCAGTATTTT.

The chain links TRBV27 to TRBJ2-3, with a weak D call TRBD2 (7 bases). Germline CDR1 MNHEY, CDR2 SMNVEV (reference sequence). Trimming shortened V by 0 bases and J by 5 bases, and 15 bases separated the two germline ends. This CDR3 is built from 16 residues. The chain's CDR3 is CASSLSGGGRGDTQYF. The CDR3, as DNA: TGTGCCAGCAGTTTATCGGGGGGGGGCCGTGGAGATACGCAGTATTTT.

The CDR3 here is CASSLVADSRETQYF. DNA of the CDR3: TGTGCCAGCAGCTTAGTCGCCGACAGTCGGGAGACCCAGTACTTC. V is TRBV7-4 and J is TRBJ2-5; a possible D gene is TRBD1 (5 bases). The V gene lost 1 base and the J gene lost 5 bases, with 14 bases spanning the gap. The V gene's germline CDR1 is SGHVT and CDR2 SQSDAQ. This CDR3 is built from 15 residues.